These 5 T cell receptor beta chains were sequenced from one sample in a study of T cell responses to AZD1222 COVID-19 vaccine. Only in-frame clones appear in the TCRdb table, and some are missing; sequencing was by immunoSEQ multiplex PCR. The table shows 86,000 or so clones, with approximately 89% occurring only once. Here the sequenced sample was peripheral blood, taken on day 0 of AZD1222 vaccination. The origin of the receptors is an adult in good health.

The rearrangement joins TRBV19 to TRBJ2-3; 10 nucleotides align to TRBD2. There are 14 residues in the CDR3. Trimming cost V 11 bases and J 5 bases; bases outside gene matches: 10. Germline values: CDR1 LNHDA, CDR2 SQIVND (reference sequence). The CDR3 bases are TGTGCCTCCCTAGCGGGAGCGGTGGGAGATACGCAGTATTTT. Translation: CASLAGAVGDTQYF. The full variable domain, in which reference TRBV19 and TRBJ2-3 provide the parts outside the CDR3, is DGGITQSPKYLFRKEGQNVTLSCEQNLNHDAMYWYRQDPGQGLRLIYYSQIVNDFQKGDIAEGYSVSREKKESFPLTVTSAQKNPTAFYLCASLAGAVGDTQYFGPGTRLTVL.

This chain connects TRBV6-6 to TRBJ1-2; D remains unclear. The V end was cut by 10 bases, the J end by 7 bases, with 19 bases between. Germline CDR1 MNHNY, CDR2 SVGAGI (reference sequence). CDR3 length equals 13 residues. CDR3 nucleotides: TGTGCCATCCGGGAGGTCGGCGATGGTGGCTACACCTTC. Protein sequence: CAIREVGDGGYTF.

CDR3: CASNLQGNYGYTF. For the CDR3, the DNA is TGTGCCAGTAACTTACAGGGAAATTATGGCTACACCTTC. This sequence joins TRBV19 and TRBJ1-2; TRBD1 might be the D (6 bases). V was trimmed by 7 bases and J by 5 bases, leaving 14 bases between them. Germline assignment: CDR1 LNHDA and CDR2 SQIVND (reference sequence). This CDR3 region has 13 residues. Full variable domain (remainder filled in from reference TRBV19 and TRBJ1-2): DGGITQSPKYLFRKEGQNVTLSCEQNLNHDAMYWYRQDPGQGLRLIYYSQIVNDFQKGDIAEGYSVSREKKESFPLTVTSAQKNPTAFYLCASNLQGNYGYTFGSGTRLTVV.

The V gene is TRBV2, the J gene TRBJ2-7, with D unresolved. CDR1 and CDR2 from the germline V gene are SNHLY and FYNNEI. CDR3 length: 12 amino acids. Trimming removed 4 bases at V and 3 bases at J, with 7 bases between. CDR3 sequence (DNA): TGTGCCAGCAGTGGCTACGGCTACGAGCAGTACTTC. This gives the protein CASSGYGYEQYF.

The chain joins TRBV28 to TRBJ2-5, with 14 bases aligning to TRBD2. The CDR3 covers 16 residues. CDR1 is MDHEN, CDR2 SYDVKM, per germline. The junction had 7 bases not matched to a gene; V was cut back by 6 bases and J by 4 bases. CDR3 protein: CASRAPGLAGVETQYF. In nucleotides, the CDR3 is TGTGCCAGCAGGGCACCGGGACTAGCGGGGGTAGAGACCCAGTACTTC. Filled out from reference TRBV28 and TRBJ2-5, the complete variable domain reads DVKVTQSSRYLVKRTGEKVFLECVQDMDHENMFWYRQDPGLGLRLIYFSYDVKMKEKGDIPEGYSVSREKKERFSLILESASTNQTSMYLCASRAPGLAGVETQYFGPGTRLLVL.